This T cell receptor (beta chain) was obtained from a study of CD8+CD57+ T cells in acquired aplastic anemia. Study summary: Quantities of DNA derived from sorted CD4+ and CD8+ cells averaged approximately 3 ug. Overall study findings and caveats: Controls and patients did not differ significantly in CD8+ Simpson's diversity. Patients and controls turned out to have roughly 29 CD8+ CDR3 sequences in common.

Points on this clonotype: The antigen remains unidentified.

Genomic DNA was employed as the template in profiling TCR beta VDJ and CDR3. MiXCR was run by TCRdb on the reads, yielding one entry per CDR3 protein. The table lists under 200,000 distinct CDR3 sequences, roughly 45% of them singletons. Sequenced input: sorted CD4+, CD8+, or CD8+CD57+ T cells (not recorded which) from PBMCs. The receptor's source is a human donor in good health.

The CDR3 nucleotides read TGTGCCAGTAGTATAGTGGGGAACCAAGAGACCCAGTACTTC. Its translation: CASSIVGNQETQYF. The chain joins TRBV19 to TRBJ2-5; no clear D gene. The length of the CDR3 is 14 residues. Between the trimmed V and J ends, which lost 1 base and 0 bases, there was a span of 6 bases. Germline CDR1 is LNHDA and CDR2 is SQIVND (reference sequence).